This T cell receptor beta chain is drawn from a study of human T cells and chemical hapten exposure. The wider study: The study sensitized with 2% DPC on an approximately 2 cm by approximately 2 cm patch of upper inner arm skin.

This clonotype was counted ten times or more. The antigen remains unidentified. V dropped 2 bases and J dropped 4; count of bases not matched to a gene: 6. This CDR3 has 15 residues. The germline V gene has CDR1 SGHRS and CDR2 YFSETQ. Whole-study results and caveats: All donors were alopecia patients, so their immunity may differ from that of healthy people.

Within the library, unique molecular identifiers were attached to each individual cDNA molecule. As originally analysed: Individual samples carried between roughly 23,224 and 700,000 TCRs, with 80,000 to 100,000 as the median. One entry per CDR3 protein, called by TCRdb with MiXCR from the RACE reads. TCRdb, not the original authors, processed these V and J calls. The repertoire has under 65,000 distinct CDR3 sequences, 9.3% of them found once; the top ten carry around 4%. The time point is: patch test 1, 2 weeks after DPC sensitization. Treatment described: therapeutic diphenylcyclopropenone sensitization with weekly scalp DPC.

The sample was whole blood, taken in connection with sensitization to the hapten diphenylcyclopropenone (DPC). The sequence came from a woman aged 45-59 years with alopecia areata. Some clones in this sample may be carry-over from other donors' samples. V is TRBV5-1 and J is TRBJ1-1; 9 nucleotides align to TRBD1. The CDR3 DNA is TGCGCCAGCAGCTTTTTACAGGGGGCAGGCACTGAAGCTTTCTTT. Its translation: CASSFLQGAGTEAFF.